This is a list of T cell receptor beta chains from one sample in a study of T cells in Graves' hyperthyroidism and ophthalmopathy. Via MiXCR, TCRdb re-called the multiplex PCR reads, giving one row per CDR3 protein. The sample lists approximately 620,000 distinct CDR3 sequences, roughly a sixth occurring once. The material sequenced was blood. The receptors originated from a woman in her thirties or forties with Graves' ophthalmopathy. Both conserved end residues are part of each CDR3. The order of the fields is V gene, J gene, CDR3 protein.

v_call: TRBV5-5; j_call: TRBJ2-3; cdr3_aa: CASGVILAGGLDTQYF
v_call: TRBV6-1; j_call: TRBJ1-1; cdr3_aa: CASISLYRAFF
v_call: TRBV7-2; j_call: TRBJ2-4; cdr3_aa: CASSLGLENIQYF
v_call: TRBV7-3; j_call: TRBJ2-7; cdr3_aa: CASSLYSGSSYEQYF
v_call: TRBV10-3; j_call: TRBJ1-3; cdr3_aa: CAISPSPQDWSGNTIYF
v_call: TRBV2; j_call: TRBJ2-3; cdr3_aa: CASNVAGGPRTDTQYF
v_call: TRBV28; j_call: TRBJ2-3; cdr3_aa: CASAGTASTDTQYF
v_call: TRBV3-1; j_call: TRBJ2-5; cdr3_aa: CASSPTSFQETQYF
v_call: TRBV3-1; j_call: TRBJ2-1; cdr3_aa: CASSQDLREAFNEQFF
v_call: TRBV20-1; j_call: TRBJ1-5; cdr3_aa: CSASKDINQPQHF
v_call: TRBV24-1; j_call: TRBJ2-2; cdr3_aa: CATSDARVNTGELFF
v_call: TRBV12-5; j_call: TRBJ1-1; cdr3_aa: CASGFGNTEAFF
v_call: TRBV6-1; j_call: TRBJ2-1; cdr3_aa: CASSAGTHAGEQFF
v_call: TRBV10-3; j_call: TRBJ2-4; cdr3_aa: CAISSSEGDENIQYF
v_call: TRBV7-2; j_call: TRBJ2-7; cdr3_aa: CASSLYSGGQGEQYF
v_call: TRBV10-2; j_call: TRBJ2-7; cdr3_aa: CASSELAGEQYF
v_call: TRBV29-1; j_call: TRBJ2-7; cdr3_aa: CSVDNEQYF